This T cell receptor beta chain derives from a study of blood T cell repertoires in COVID-19. Whole-study context: Italy, Spain and the United States were the sources of the convalescent and acute COVID-19 samples. T cells, B-cell-depleted T cells, or PBMCs provided the cDNA or gDNA that served as material.

Per the original methods: Amplifying reference gene primers gave estimates of nucleated cell counts. Clones were read by immunoSEQ multiplex PCR, and TCRdb kept only the in-frame ones, dropping some. V, J and clone size are those of that table, while D and trimming were read from the DNA. The sample lists 310,000 or so clones; more than 75% were seen once. The V and J ends lost 2 bases and 4 bases respectively, with 15 bases between them. The CDR3 runs 14 residues. The germline V gene has CDR1 SQVTM and CDR2 ANQGSEA. Sample: peripheral blood. V usage is TRBV29-1 and J usage is TRBJ2-7; the D gene is possibly TRBD2 (5 bases). The TCR was taken from a man between 65 and 85 years old with acute or convalescent COVID-19. CDR3 protein: CSVEMGVGAYEQYF. In DNA form, the CDR3 reads TGCAGCGTTGAAATGGGAGTCGGCGCTTACGAGCAGTACTTC.